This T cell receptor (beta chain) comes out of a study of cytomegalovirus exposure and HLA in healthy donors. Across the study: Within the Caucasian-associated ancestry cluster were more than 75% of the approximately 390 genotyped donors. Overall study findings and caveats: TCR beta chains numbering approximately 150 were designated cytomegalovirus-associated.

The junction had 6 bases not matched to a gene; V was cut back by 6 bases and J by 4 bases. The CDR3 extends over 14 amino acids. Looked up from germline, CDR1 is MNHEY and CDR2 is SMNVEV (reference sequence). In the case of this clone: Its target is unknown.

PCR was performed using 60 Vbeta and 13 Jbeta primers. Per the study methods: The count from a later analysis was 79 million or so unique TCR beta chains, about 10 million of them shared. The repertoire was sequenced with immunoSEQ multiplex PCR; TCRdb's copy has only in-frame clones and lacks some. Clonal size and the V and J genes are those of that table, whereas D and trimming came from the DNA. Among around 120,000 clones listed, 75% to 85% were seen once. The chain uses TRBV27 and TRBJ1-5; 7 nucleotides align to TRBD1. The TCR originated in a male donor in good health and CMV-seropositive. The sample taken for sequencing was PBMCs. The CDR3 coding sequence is TGTGCCAGCAGCGCACAGGGGCCTAATCAGCCCCAGCATTTT. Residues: CASSAQGPNQPQHF.